This TCR beta chain comes out of a study of blood T cell repertoires in COVID-19. Generated by immunoSEQ multiplex PCR, the TCRdb table keeps only in-frame clones and is missing some. The sample consists of approximately 210,000 clones, roughly four fifths of them appearing once. The germline V gene has CDR1 LGHDT and CDR2 YNNKEL (reference sequence). This CDR3 is 16 amino acids long. With 2 bases removed from V and 5 bases from J, the gap between germline ends came to 17 bases. The chain carries TRBV3-1 (or the pseudogene TRBV3-2) and TRBJ2-3; tentatively, D is TRBD1 (6 bases). The sequenced sample consisted of peripheral blood. The clonotype was recovered from a woman aged 40 to 50 with acute or convalescent COVID-19. CDR3 DNA: TGTGCCAGCAGCCAACAGGTGCGAGGGGGTGGAGATACGCAGTATTTT. Translating gives CASSQQVRGGGDTQYF.